The 30 T cell receptor beta chains below were found in one sample sequenced in a study of PD-1 blockade in classical Hodgkin lymphoma. Relapse was seen in all patients after autologous stem cell transplantation, and brentuximab vedotin exposure was variable. Negative selection with magnetic separation was used to purify CD4+ T cells from thawed PBMCs. Sequencing was performed with immunoSEQ multiplex PCR; in TCRdb, only in-frame clones are kept and a portion is missing. Counted here are 15,000 to 20,000 clones, approximately 80% occurring once; the ten biggest clones make up 1%. The material sequenced was CD4+ T cells from blood, taken at baseline. These TCRs come from a human donor with classical Hodgkin lymphoma.

The chain combines TRBV10-3 with TRBJ1-1; maybe TRBD1 (5 bases). Trimming shortened V by 2 bases and J by 0 bases, and 7 bases separated the two germline ends. The CDR3 totals 14 residues. Germline V lookup: CDR1 ENHRY, CDR2 SYGVKD. In DNA form, the CDR3 reads TGTGCCATCAGTGAGCTGGGGGTGAACACTGAAGCTTTCTTT. Encoded protein: CAISELGVNTEAFF.

The chain uses TRBV11-2 and TRBJ2-5; no clear D gene. Germline values: CDR1 SGHAT, CDR2 FQNNGV. The ends were cut back, 1 base at V and 5 bases at J, with 2 bases in the middle. The CDR3 length is 11 residues. The CDR3 DNA follows: TGTGCCAGCAGCTTAGCTGAGACCCAGTACTTC. This sequence encodes CASSLAETQYF.

The chain employs TRBV6-5 and TRBJ1-4; possible D gene TRBD1, 5 bases. The CDR3 consists of 11 residues. With 6 bases removed from V and 8 bases from J, the gap between germline ends came to 7 bases. Germline V gene sequence: CDR1 MNHEY, CDR2 SVGAGI. DNA for the CDR3: TGTGCCAGCAGGGCAGGGGAAAAACTGTTTTTT. It is translated as CASRAGEKLFF.

This chain connects TRBV18 to TRBJ1-2, with D possibly being TRBD1 (5 bases). Germline V gives CDR1 KGHSH, CDR2 LQKENI. The V gene lost 2 bases and the J gene lost 6 bases, with 10 bases spanning the gap. The CDR3 totals 13 residues. As DNA, the CDR3 is TGTGCCAGCTCACCAAACGAAGGGGATGGCTACACCTTC. Translating gives CASSPNEGDGYTF.

A few counts support this clone. The rearrangement links TRBV7-3 to TRBJ1-6; 8 bases match TRBD1. This CDR3 contains 14 residues. V lost 6 bases, J lost 6 bases, and 4 bases stayed unmatched. Germline-derived CDR1 and CDR2 are SGHTA and FQGTGA. The CDR3 reads CASRQDRANSPLHF. CDR3 sequence (DNA): TGTGCCAGCAGGCAGGACAGGGCTAATTCACCCCTCCACTTT.

V gene TRBV6-5 combines with J gene TRBJ2-7; D may be TRBD1 (5 bases). V shed 7 bases and J shed 2 bases, with 18 bases lying between them. Per germline, CDR1 MNHEY and CDR2 SVGAGI. The CDR3 sequence is 15 residues long. The CDR3 here is CASIGRGDGTYEQYF. The CDR3 DNA is TGTGCCAGCATCGGAAGGGGTGACGGAACCTACGAGCAGTACTTC.

This clone was seen only a few times. The chain carries TRBV7-2 and TRBJ2-1; D tentatively reads TRBD1 or TRBD2 (5 bases each). V shed 5 bases and J shed 2 bases, with 13 bases lying between them. Germline CDR1 is SGHTA and CDR2 is FQGNSA. There are 15 residues in the CDR3. The CDR3 loop reads CASSRTGTTYNEQFF. The DNA of the CDR3 is TGTGCCAGCAGCCGCACCGGGACGACCTACAATGAGCAGTTCTTC.

The rearrangement uses TRBV19 and TRBJ1-4; weak D call: TRBD1 (5 bases). From germline, CDR1 is LNHDA and CDR2 SQIVND (reference sequence). This CDR3 is 10 amino acids long. The ends were cut back, 5 bases at V and 10 bases at J, with 5 bases in the middle. DNA of the CDR3: TGTGCCAGTAGTGGGGGAAAACTGTTTTTT. Translation gives CASSGGKLFF.

The gene calls are TRBV27 and TRBJ2-3; 7 positions agree with TRBD1. With V trimmed by 4 bases and J by 3 bases, 7 bases remained unmatched. The CDR3 length is 15 residues. Germline V gives CDR1 MNHEY, CDR2 SMNVEV (reference sequence). The CDR3 spells CASSYQGDKTDTQYF. The DNA of the CDR3 is TGTGCCAGCAGTTATCAGGGGGATAAGACAGATACGCAGTATTTT.

Only one count was recorded for this clone. This chain joins TRBV18 and TRBJ1-1; D is unclear. This CDR3 has 11 residues. Germline CDR1 and CDR2: KGHSH and LQKENI. Trimming took off 5 bases at V and 12 bases at J, with 13 bases between the two ends. The CDR3 DNA sequence: TGTGCCAGCTCAATCGACACCCAGTCTTTCTTT. Residues: CASSIDTQSFF. Based on the CDR3 plus reference TRBV18 and TRBJ1-1, the full variable domain is NAGVMQNPRHLVRRRGQEARLRCSPMKGHSHVYWYRQLPEEGLKFMVYLQKENIIDESGMPKERFSAEFPKEGPSILRIQQVVRGDSAAYFCASSIDTQSFFGQGTRLTVV.

The V call is TRBV7-2, the J call TRBJ1-3, with D maybe TRBD1 (6 bases). The CDR3 is made up of 15 amino acids. Germline-derived CDR1 and CDR2 are SGHTA and FQGNSA. With 4 bases removed from V and 0 bases from J, the gap between germline ends came to 10 bases. CDR3 residues: CASSWGHRSGNTIYF. CDR3 in DNA: TGTGCCAGCAGCTGGGGACACCGCTCTGGAAACACCATATATTTT.

The rearrangement joins TRBV6-5 to TRBJ2-7, with 9 bases lining up with TRBD1. The germline V gene encodes CDR1 MNHEY and CDR2 SVGAGI. The length of the CDR3 is 15 residues. Losses at the gene ends were 5 bases for V and 1 base for J; bases not matched to a gene: 6. CDR3: CASSPTGQGSYEQYF. The CDR3 DNA sequence: TGTGCCAGCAGTCCCACCGGACAGGGGTCCTACGAGCAGTACTTC.

This clone was picked up one time. The J gene is TRBJ2-6, the V gene TRBV5-1; D is uncertain. Germline V gives CDR1 SGHRS, CDR2 YFSETQ. Trimming took off 0 bases at V and 2 bases at J, with 3 bases between the two ends. The CDR3 runs 14 residues. The CDR3 sequence: CASSLVPGANVLTF. The CDR3 DNA follows: TGCGCCAGCAGCTTGGTCCCTGGGGCCAACGTCCTGACTTTC.

This rearrangement joins TRBV7-9 to TRBJ2-5; no clear D gene. Germline CDR1 is SEHNR and CDR2 is FQNEAQ (reference sequence). The CDR3 is 12 residues long. V dropped 5 bases and J dropped 7 bases, with 11 bases sitting between them. CDR3 DNA: TGTGCCAGCAGCGCCTCGTTAGGGACCCAGTACTTC. Amino acids: CASSASLGTQYF.

This clone has a single count. The rearrangement links TRBV5-1 to TRBJ2-3; D uncertain. Germline CDR1 SGHRS, CDR2 YFSETQ. Trimming shortened V by 0 bases and J by 4 bases, and 12 bases separated the two germline ends. There are 15 residues in the CDR3. In nucleotides, the CDR3 is TGCGCCAGCAGCTTGGTTTGGCATATACCAGATACGCAGTATTTT. This encodes CASSLVWHIPDTQYF.

V gene TRBV6-5 combines with J gene TRBJ2-7; D tentatively fits TRBD1 or TRBD2 (5 bases each). The CDR3 spans 15 residues. CDR1 is MNHEY and CDR2 is SVGAGI in the germline V gene. Trimming pared 7 bases from V and 2 bases from J, leaving 18 bases between. CDR3 nucleotide sequence: TGTGCCAGCACCGGGGAAACAGGTCTTGCCTACGAGCAGTACTTC. It specifies CASTGETGLAYEQYF.

A single count supports this clone. A junction boundary mismatches the germline segment, possibly from a read error. The gene calls are TRBV6-1 and TRBJ2-7; D unclear. The CDR3 is 15 residues long. The germline V gene has CDR1 MNHNS and CDR2 SASEGT. The CDR3 loop reads CASTWTVLGSSEKYF. Here the CDR3 DNA reads TGTGCCAGCACCTGGACCGTTCTGGGGTCGAGCGAGAAGTACTTC.

The rearrangement uses TRBV7-9 and TRBJ1-6; possibly TRBD1 for D (6 bases). Germline CDR1 and CDR2: SEHNR and FQNEAQ (reference sequence). With 5 bases removed from V and 3 bases from J, the gap between germline ends came to 8 bases. The CDR3 contains 14 residues. The CDR3 reads CASSPDSYNSPLHF. The CDR3 DNA sequence: TGTGCCAGCAGCCCGGACAGCTATAATTCACCCCTCCACTTT. Looking up the rest from reference TRBV7-9 and TRBJ1-6 gives the full variable domain: DTGVSQNPRHKITKRGQNVTFRCDPISEHNRLYWYRQTLGQGPEFLTYFQNEAQLEKSRLLSDRFSAERPKGSFSTLEIQRTEQGDSAMYLCASSPDSYNSPLHFGNGTRLTVT.

This chain links TRBV20-1 with TRBJ2-5; D is possibly TRBD1 (5 bases). The CDR3 is 11 residues long. Looked up from germline, CDR1 is DFQATT and CDR2 is SNEGSKA (reference sequence). Trimming took off 3 bases at V and 3 bases at J, with 5 bases between the two ends. CDR3 in amino acids: CSARDKETQYF. CDR3 in DNA: TGCAGTGCTAGGGACAAAGAGACCCAGTACTTC.

This chain's CDR3 is CASSYLGVLNTGELFF. In DNA, the CDR3 is TGTGCCAGCAGTTACTTGGGGGTACTGAACACCGGGGAGCTGTTTTTT. The chain employs TRBV6-5 and TRBJ2-2; tentatively, D is TRBD1 or TRBD2 (5 bases each). The CDR3 totals 16 residues. V lost 1 base, J lost 1 base, and 10 bases lay in between. CDR1 is MNHEY and CDR2 is SVGAGI in the germline V gene.

This clone was observed once. V gene TRBV2 combines with J gene TRBJ2-5; no clear D. V shed 6 bases and J shed 0 bases, with 2 bases lying between them. The germline CDR1 and CDR2 sequences are SNHLY and FYNNEI. CDR3 size: 11 residues. The CDR3 protein is CASRYQETQYF. The DNA for the CDR3 is TGTGCCAGCAGGTACCAAGAGACCCAGTACTTC.

This sequence joins TRBV5-4 and TRBJ2-1, with a possible D match to TRBD2 (5 bases). This CDR3 is 13 amino acids long. V dropped 5 bases and J dropped 3 bases, with 9 bases sitting between them. Per the germline V gene, CDR1 is SGHNT and CDR2 is YYREEE (reference sequence). The DNA for the CDR3 is TGTGCCAGCAGATCCGCGGGCTACAATGAGCAGTTCTTC. It is translated as CASRSAGYNEQFF.

Notes on this clone: At one boundary the junction diverges from the germline segment, which might be a read error. V usage is TRBV28 and J usage is TRBJ2-6, with 7 bases aligning to TRBD1. The length of the CDR3 is 17 residues. Germline CDR1 MDHEN, CDR2 SYDVKM. CDR3 sequence: CASSLWGQSSGANVLTF. The CDR3 DNA is TGTGCCAGCAGTCTATGGGGACAGAGCTCTGGGGCCAACGTCCTGACTTTC.

This clone was recorded only once. V and J are TRBV27 and TRBJ2-2; D remains unclear. V was cut by 2 bases and J by 8 bases, with 9 bases left in between. The CDR3 has 13 residues. Germline CDR1 reads MNHEY; CDR2 reads SMNVEV (reference sequence). CDR3: CASSLRVQGELFF. In DNA form, the CDR3 reads TGTGCCAGCAGTTTAAGGGTACAGGGGGAGCTGTTTTTT.

The gene calls are TRBV7-2 and TRBJ2-1; a possible D gene is TRBD1 (6 bases). Per germline, CDR1 SGHTA and CDR2 FQGNSA. This CDR3 is 17 amino acids long. The V end was cut by 1 base, the J end by 4 bases, with 17 bases between. For the CDR3, the DNA is TGTGCCAGCAGCTTAGGGCTAGCCTCCACAGGGTACAATGAGCAGTTCTTC. Residues: CASSLGLASTGYNEQFF.

The chain employs TRBV5-6 and TRBJ2-4; TRBD1 or TRBD2 may be the D gene (7 bases each). The CDR3 has 15 residues. The germline V gene encodes CDR1 SGHDT and CDR2 YYEEEE. The V gene lost 1 base and the J gene lost 6 bases, with 14 bases spanning the gap. The CDR3 DNA is TGTGCCAGCAGCTTGTTGTCAGGGGGGGCAAACATTCAGTACTTC. This codes for CASSLLSGGANIQYF.

The J gene is TRBJ2-1, the V gene TRBV25-1; TRBD1 aligns across 7 bases. Germline CDR1 is MGHDK and CDR2 is SYGVNS. The CDR3 spans 15 residues. V was pared by 4 bases and J by 1 base, with 4 bases of the junction left unmatched. CDR3 sequence: CASSVDRVSYNEQFF. In DNA, the CDR3 is TGTGCCAGCAGTGTTGACAGGGTATCCTACAATGAGCAGTTCTTC.

This chain links TRBV18 with TRBJ2-3; D gene unclear. Germline values: CDR1 KGHSH, CDR2 LQKENI. CDR3 length: 15 residues. V dropped 3 bases and J dropped 3 bases, with 13 bases sitting between them. CDR3 nucleotide sequence: TGTGCCAGCTCACCGGAAAGTCTCCCTACAGATACGCAGTATTTT. Translating gives CASSPESLPTDTQYF.

This clone was picked up one time. The gene calls are TRBV14 and TRBJ2-3, with D possibly TRBD2 on 6 matching bases. The V gene lost 0 bases and the J gene lost 6 bases, with 19 bases spanning the gap. Per germline, CDR1 SGHDN and CDR2 FVKESK. The CDR3 runs 17 residues. The DNA of the CDR3 is TGTGCCAGCAGCCAAGACGGGGCGGCTAGCGCACGGGATACGCAGTATTTT. Translation gives CASSQDGAASARDTQYF.

This chain links TRBV7-9 with TRBJ2-7, with TRBD1 identical over 9 bases. This CDR3 is built from 15 residues. The germline V gene encodes CDR1 SEHNR and CDR2 FQNEAQ (reference sequence). J was trimmed by 6 bases and V by 2 bases; bases with no gene match: 8. CDR3 loop: CASSLKGTGISEQYF. CDR3 nucleotides: TGTGCCAGCAGCTTAAAAGGGACAGGGATCTCCGAGCAGTACTTC.